A selection of T cell receptor beta chains follows, all from one sample in a study of shared clonotypes between healthy human individuals. Some clones are missing from TCRdb's copy, which holds only in-frame ones; the method was immunoSEQ multiplex PCR. Seen here are a few million clones, approximately 92% observed once, and the top ten hold roughly 0.15%. The sample consisted of naive CD4+ T cells sorted from blood. These receptor sequences come from a man aged 18 to 30 in good health. CDR3s include the opening cysteine and the closing phenylalanine or tryptophan. D genes are given only for firm matches. Size is omitted from some rows. Given values are once, few, many or a class for expanded clones.

j_call v_call clone_size d_call cdr3_aa cdr3_nt
TRBJ2-1 TRBV7-9 NA TRBD2 CASSSGLAGTYNEQFF TGTGCCAGCAGCTCGGGACTAGCGGGGACTTACAATGAGCAGTTCTTC
TRBJ2-1 TRBV4-1 NA TRBD2 CASSWTSGSHNEQFF TGCGCCAGCAGCTGGACTAGCGGGAGTCACAATGAGCAGTTCTTC
TRBJ1-2 TRBV7-9 NA TRBD1 CASSPRQGADGYTF TGTGCCAGCAGCCCAAGACAGGGGGCGGATGGCTACACCTTC
TRBJ2-2 TRBV10-3 NA TRBD1 CAISAVTGRDTGELFF TGTGCCATCAGTGCCGTGACAGGGCGAGACACCGGGGAGCTGTTTTTT
TRBJ2-3 TRBV6-4 NA NA CASTQKEGHTDTQYF TGTGCCAGCACGCAAAAGGAGGGACACACAGATACGCAGTATTTT
TRBJ2-3 TRBV30 NA NA CAWGQGPSTDTQYF TGTGCCTGGGGTCAGGGGCCCTCCACAGATACGCAGTATTTT
TRBJ1-2 TRBV5-1 NA NA CASSLGQPYGYTF TGCGCCAGCAGCTTGGGACAGCCCTATGGCTACACCTTC
TRBJ1-2 TRBV18 NA NA CASSPGGVVNYGYTF TGTGCCAGCTCACCCGGTGGGGTGGTAAACTATGGCTACACCTTC
TRBJ1-1 TRBV19 NA NA CASSRNPF TGTGCCAGTAGTCGGAACCCCTTT
TRBJ2-3 TRBV6-1 once NA CASSESRGDTQYF TGTGCCAGCAGTGAATCCCGCGGGGATACGCAGTATTTT
TRBJ1-1 TRBV19 NA NA CASSRGFTEAFF TGTGCCAGTAGTAGGGGGTTCACTGAAGCTTTCTTT
TRBJ1-2 TRBV6-5 NA NA CASTKGKDGYTF TGTGCCAGCACCAAGGGGAAGGATGGCTACACCTTC
TRBJ2-5 TRBV11-2 NA NA CASSLERQETQYF TGTGCCAGCAGCTTAGAAAGACAAGAGACCCAGTACTTC
TRBJ1-6 TRBV5-1 NA NA CASSLEQYTPLHF TGCGCCAGCAGCTTGGAGCAGTACACACCCCTCCACTTT
TRBJ2-1 TRBV12-5 NA TRBD2 CASVRGSSYNEQFF TGTGCTAGTGTTCGCGGGAGTTCCTACAATGAGCAGTTCTTC
TRBJ1-1 TRBV4-1 once TRBD1 CASSRQGYNNEAFF TGCGCCAGCAGCCGACAGGGGTACAACAATGAAGCTTTCTTT
TRBJ2-3 TRBV21-1 NA NA CASNNRDDIRPDTQYF TGTGCCAGCAACAACCGGGACGACATACGCCCAGATACGCAGTATTTT
TRBJ1-4 TRBV5-8 NA NA CASSFPGRGEKLFF TGTGCCAGCAGCTTCCCGGGCCGAGGGGAAAAACTGTTTTTT
TRBJ1-1 TRBV30 NA NA CAWSVHGGAEAFF TGTGCCTGGAGTGTACATGGAGGGGCTGAAGCTTTCTTT
TRBJ2-5 TRBV5-1 NA NA CASSFEPGPGETQYF TGCGCCAGCAGCTTTGAGCCAGGTCCCGGGGAGACCCAGTACTTC
TRBJ2-5 TRBV6-5 NA NA CASSSANQETQYF TGTGCCAGCAGTTCAGCGAACCAAGAGACCCAGTACTTC
TRBJ2-5 TRBV2 NA NA CASSVRQETQYF TGTGCCAGCAGCGTCCGTCAAGAGACCCAGTACTTC
TRBJ2-4 TRBV5-6 NA NA CASSLGGTNIQYF TGTGCCAGCAGCCTGGGTGGTACGAACATTCAGTACTTC
TRBJ2-5 TRBV5-4 NA TRBD1 CASSKGQGETQYF TGTGCCAGCAGCAAGGGACAGGGAGAGACCCAGTACTTC
TRBJ1-3 TRBV28 NA NA CASSSLPFGNTIYF TGTGCCAGCAGTTCATTACCTTTTGGAAACACCATATATTTT
TRBJ1-3 TRBV5-1 NA NA CASSLIGQKNTIYF TGCGCCAGCAGCTTGATAGGACAGAAAAACACCATATATTTT
TRBJ2-2 TRBV28 NA NA CASRTSGNTGELFF TGTGCCAGCCGCACGAGTGGGAACACCGGGGAGCTGTTTTTT
TRBJ1-5 TRBV6-6 NA NA CASSHRERDQPQHF TGTGCCAGCAGTCACAGGGAGCGCGATCAGCCCCAGCATTTT
TRBJ1-2 TRBV28 NA NA CASSLSGARGYTF TGTGCCAGCAGTTTATCAGGGGCGCGGGGCTACACCTTC
TRBJ2-1 TRBV5-8 NA NA CASSLGMRVLNNEQFF TGTGCCAGCAGCTTGGGGATGAGGGTACTCAACAATGAGCAGTTCTTC
TRBJ2-7 TRBV5-1 NA NA CATTSEGYEQYF TGCGCCACTACATCAGAGGGCTACGAGCAGTACTTC
TRBJ1-5 TRBV5-4 NA TRBD1 CASSWGTGRDQPQHF TGTGCCAGCAGCTGGGGGACAGGCAGGGATCAGCCCCAGCATTTT
TRBJ1-2 TRBV7-9 NA TRBD1 CASSLTGGAGDGYTF TGTGCCAGCAGCTTAACAGGGGGCGCAGGGGATGGCTACACCTTC
TRBJ1-6 TRBV23-1 NA NA CASSQLTREAGNSPLHF TGCGCCAGCAGTCAATTGACCAGGGAGGCAGGGAATTCACCCCTCCACTTT
TRBJ2-1 TRBV19 NA TRBD2 CASSIDPWRELYNEQFF TGTGCCAGTAGTATAGATCCCTGGCGGGAGCTCTACAATGAGCAGTTCTTC
TRBJ2-7 TRBV5-1 NA TRBD2 CASSLPLAAVLGEQYF TGCGCCAGCAGCTTGCCACTAGCGGCAGTCCTGGGGGAGCAGTACTTC
TRBJ1-6 TRBV9 NA NA CASSVLYNSPLHF TGTGCCAGCAGCGTACTCTATAATTCACCCCTCCACTTT
TRBJ1-5 TRBV2 NA TRBD1 CASSEDRGLEQPQHF TGTGCCAGCAGCGAGGACAGGGGGCTAGAACAGCCCCAGCATTTT
TRBJ2-7 TRBV2 NA TRBD2 CASMGGGGSSYEQYF TGTGCCAGCATGGGCGGGGGGGGAAGCTCCTACGAGCAGTACTTC